This T cell receptor beta chain is drawn from a study of shared clonotypes between healthy human individuals. Only in-frame clones appear in the TCRdb table, and some are missing; sequencing was by immunoSEQ multiplex PCR. The profile shows roughly 2.2 million clones, about 90% of them singletons. This clonotype originated in a man between 18 and 35 years old in good health. Some clones in this sample may be carry-over from other donors' samples. Sequenced: naive CD4+ T cells from PBMCs. The sample's subset: CD45RA+ positively selected.

The CDR3 DNA is TGTGCCAGCAGTCGGACTAGCGGGAATTACAATGAGCAGTTCTTC. Translating gives CASSRTSGNYNEQFF. This chain joins TRBV27 and TRBJ2-1; 12 bases fit TRBD2. CDR3 size: 15 residues. V dropped 5 bases and J dropped 4; count of bases not matched to a gene: 3. Germline CDR1 is MNHEY and CDR2 is SMNVEV (reference sequence).